This entry describes one TCR beta chain. Its matching antigen is unknown. The data are from a study of TIL therapy for anti-PD-1-resistant metastatic lung cancer. Study-level findings and limits: Treatment-naive, never-smoker and oncogene-addicted patients were overrepresented in this highly selected cohort.

V shed 6 bases and J 5 bases; nucleotides not matched to a gene: 6. Germline CDR1 reads SNHLY; CDR2 reads FYNNEI. The CDR3 runs to 14 residues. This was the immunoSEQ v3 assay. Assay used: immunoSEQ multiplex PCR; TCRdb lists only in-frame clones, some missing. The sample consists of about 59,000 clones, about 70% of them appearing once. Specified time point: pre-treatment sample, taken before nivolumab and TIL therapy. The sequence was obtained from a person between 25 and 79 years old with non-small cell lung cancer. The chain has TRBV2 and TRBJ1-1, with 10 bases that match TRBD1. Sequenced here: blood, sampled at baseline. CDR3 bases: TGTGCCAGCAGAGACAGGGGGCGAGGGACTGAAGCTTTCTTT. It translates to CASRDRGRGTEAFF. The full variable domain, its missing parts supplied by reference TRBV2 and TRBJ1-1, is EPEVTQTPSHQVTQMGQEVILRCVPISNHLYFYWYRQILGQKVEFLVSFYNNEISEKSEIFDDQFSVERPDGSNFTLKIRSTKLEDSAMYFCASRDRGRGTEAFFGQGTRLTVV.